This TCR beta chain was recovered during a study of vaccination and CD4 T cells after COVID-19. Background on the study: Post-diagnosis, post-COVID samples were collected after a median approximately 100 days, ranging 35 to 161.

MiXCR was run by TCRdb on the PCR reads, yielding one entry per CDR3 protein. The top ten hold approximately 1% of the sample, which has around 14,000 distinct CDR3 sequences, approximately 69% seen once. This clonotype was recorded a few times. The antigen is unknown. Study-level results: The median count of SARS-CoV-2-reactive clonotypes rose from roughly 21 to 40, not significantly. Within convalescent individuals, 304 out of 307 vaccine-specific clones proved to be spike mono-reactive.

V shed 1 base and J 0 bases; nucleotides not matched to a gene: 3. Per germline, CDR1 DFQATT and CDR2 SNEGSKA (reference sequence). The CDR3 runs 15 residues. The clonotype comes from a human donor who had recovered from COVID-19. This specimen was CD4+ T cells from blood, taken after SARS-CoV-2 vaccination. The V gene is TRBV20-1, the J gene TRBJ1-5; 7 positions match TRBD1. The CDR3 sequence is CSARVQGVSNQPQHF. CDR3 bases: TGCAGTGCTAGAGTCCAGGGGGTTAGCAATCAGCCCCAGCATTTT.